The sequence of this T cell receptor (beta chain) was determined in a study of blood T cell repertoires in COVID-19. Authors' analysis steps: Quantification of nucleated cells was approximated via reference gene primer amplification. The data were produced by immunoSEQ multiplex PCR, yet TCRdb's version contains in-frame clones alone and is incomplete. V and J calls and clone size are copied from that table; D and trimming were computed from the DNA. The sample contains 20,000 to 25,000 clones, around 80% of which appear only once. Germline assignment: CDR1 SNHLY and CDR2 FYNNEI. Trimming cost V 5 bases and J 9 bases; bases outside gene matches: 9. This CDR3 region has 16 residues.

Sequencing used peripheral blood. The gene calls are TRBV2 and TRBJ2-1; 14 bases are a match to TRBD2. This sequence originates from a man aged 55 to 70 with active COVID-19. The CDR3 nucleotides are TGTGCCAGCAGTCCCGGGACTAGCGGGAGTAGAGGTGAGCAGTTCTTC. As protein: CASSPGTSGSRGEQFF.